These 32 T cell receptor beta chains originate from one sample sequenced in a study of early T cells in non-severe SARS-CoV-2 infection. MiXCR, applied by TCRdb to the 5' RACE reads, yields one record per CDR3 protein. Here the sample spans some 30,000 distinct CDR3 sequences, approximately 6% being singletons. Sample: whole blood. These receptor sequences come from an adult who was a healthcare worker with PCR-confirmed SARS-CoV-2 infection or an uninfected control (not recorded which).

This clonotype was recorded at least ten times. The rearrangement uses TRBV5-6 and TRBJ2-6; TRBD1 might be the D (6 bases). Germline CDR1 is SGHDT and CDR2 is YYEEEE. The V end was cut by 4 bases, the J end by 4 bases, with 15 bases between. CDR3 length: 16 amino acids. CDR3: CASSVDPGAGANVLTF. CDR3 nucleotides: TGTGCCAGCAGCGTGGACCCAGGGGCCGGGGCCAACGTCCTGACTTTC. Full variable domain (rest looked up from reference TRBV5-6 and TRBJ2-6): DAGVTQSPTHLIKTRGQQVTLRCSPKSGHDTVSWYQQALGQGPQFIFQYYEEEERQRGNFPDRFSGHQFPNYSSELNVNALLLGDSALYLCASSVDPGAGANVLTFGAGSRLTVL.

The rearrangement links TRBV3-1 to TRBJ2-7; 7 bases map to TRBD2. This CDR3 comprises 14 residues. Trimming removed 4 bases from V and 5 bases from J; junction bases left unmatched: 8. Per the germline V gene, CDR1 is LGHDT and CDR2 is YNNKEL (reference sequence). The CDR3 DNA is TGTGCCAGCAGCCCCCGAACCGGGACTAACGAGCAGTACTTC. This codes for CASSPRTGTNEQYF.

There are a few counts of this clonotype. CDR3 in amino acids: CASSQTASEQGGYTF. The CDR3, as DNA: TGCGCCAGCAGCCAGACCGCCTCCGAGCAGGGGGGCTACACCTTC. The chain employs TRBV4-1 and TRBJ1-2, with TRBD1 as a possible D gene (6 bases). Germline CDR1 reads MGHRA; CDR2 reads YSYEKL. Trimming pared 3 bases from V and 8 bases from J, leaving 19 bases between. The CDR3 has 15 amino acids.

This clonotype was recorded many times. The chain joins TRBV12-3 or TRBV12-4 to TRBJ1-5; possibly TRBD1 for D (5 bases). V was pared by 4 bases and J by 11 bases, with 9 bases between. This CDR3 has 11 residues. Here the CDR3 reads CASSWGGTQHF. The CDR3 DNA is TGTGCCAGCAGTTGGGGGGGGACCCAGCATTTT.

This clonotype was recorded at least ten times. The chain uses TRBV4-1 and TRBJ2-3; D not certain. The germline CDR1 and CDR2 sequences are MGHRA and YSYEKL. V lost 3 bases and J lost 0, with 10 bases in between. The CDR3 length is 15 residues. CDR3 residues: CASSHADGSTDTQYF. The CDR3 nucleotides read TGCGCCAGCAGCCACGCAGATGGGAGCACAGATACGCAGTATTTT.

The rearrangement links TRBV2 to TRBJ2-5, with D unresolved. The CDR3 spans 14 residues. With 3 bases removed from V and 4 bases from J, the gap between germline ends came to 12 bases. Germline lookup yields CDR1 SNHLY and CDR2 FYNNEI. CDR3 amino acids: CASSDRQEPETQYF. For the CDR3, the DNA is TGTGCCAGCAGTGATCGCCAGGAGCCAGAGACCCAGTACTTC.

Notes on this clonotype: Its ends do not fully match the called genes, so a read error is possible. This chain links TRBV7-9 with TRBJ2-2; no clear D gene. CDR1 SEHNR and CDR2 FQNEAQ come from the germline V gene (reference sequence). The CDR3 has 12 residues. CDR3 sequence: CVSSLVAGELFF. In DNA form, the CDR3 reads TGTGTCAGCAGCTTAGTCGCCGGGGAGCTGTTTTTT.

There are many counts of this clonotype. Written as DNA, the CDR3 is TGCAGTGCTAGTGATCTGGTTGGACTAGTAGGAGAGACCCAGTACTTC. Its protein is CSASDLVGLVGETQYF. The rearrangement uses TRBV20-1 and TRBJ2-5, with 7 bases identical to TRBD2. This CDR3 contains 16 residues. Germline lookup yields CDR1 DFQATT and CDR2 SNEGSKA (reference sequence). V was pared by 3 bases and J by 4 bases, with 14 bases of the junction left unmatched.

The V and J genes are TRBV7-3 and TRBJ2-3, with TRBD1 matching over 8 bases. This CDR3 has 13 residues. The trim removed 3 bases at V and 5 bases at J, leaving 1 base unmatched. In germline, CDR1 is SGHTA, CDR2 FQGTGA. DNA for the CDR3: TGTGCCAGCAGCTTGGACAGGGTAGATACGCAGTATTTT. It encodes CASSLDRVDTQYF.

This clonotype was detected many times. This chain connects TRBV30 to TRBJ1-6; tentative D call: TRBD1 (6 bases). V was shortened by 3 bases and J by 7 bases, with 13 bases between the two germline ends. Germline lookup yields CDR1 GTSNPN and CDR2 SVGIG (reference sequence). CDR3 length equals 14 residues. CDR3 bases: TGTGCCTGGAGGACCCCAGGGGTGAATTCACCCCTCCACTTT. The encoded protein is CAWRTPGVNSPLHF.

The genes are TRBV2 and TRBJ2-5; possibly TRBD1 for D (5 bases). V lost 4 bases and J 2 bases, leaving 8 bases between the germline ends. Per germline, CDR1 SNHLY and CDR2 FYNNEI. The CDR3 length is 13 residues. The CDR3 DNA reads as TGTGCCAGCAGTGTTAGACAGCAAGAGACCCAGTACTTC. This encodes CASSVRQQETQYF.

The chain is built from TRBV6-1 and TRBJ2-2; 7 positions agree with TRBD1. The V gene's germline CDR1 is MNHNS and CDR2 SASEGT. Losses at the gene ends were 6 bases for V and 0 bases for J; bases not matched to a gene: 7. This CDR3 contains 16 residues. For the CDR3, the DNA is TGTGCCAGCAGGAGAACAGGGGAATCGAACACCGGGGAGCTGTTTTTT. Its translation: CASRRTGESNTGELFF.

This clonotype was detected ten times or more. The V and J genes are TRBV20-1 and TRBJ2-3; 11 positions agree with TRBD2. The CDR3 is 17 amino acids. The germline CDR1 and CDR2 sequences are DFQATT and SNEGSKA (reference sequence). Losses at the gene ends were 6 bases for V and 11 bases for J; bases not matched to a gene: 22. The CDR3 loop reads CSAPAALAGASRQGQYF. The CDR3 nucleotides read TGCAGTGCCCCAGCGGCACTAGCGGGAGCCTCCCGCCAGGGGCAGTATTTT.

This clonotype came up many times. The chain joins TRBV27 to TRBJ2-7; 7 positions match TRBD1. There are 15 residues in the CDR3. Germline V gene sequence: CDR1 MNHEY, CDR2 SMNVEV (reference sequence). V shed 6 bases, J shed 2 bases, and the junction held 10 bases outside the gene matches. The CDR3 DNA is TGTGCCAGCAGAACCACGCCGGGACAGACCTACGAGCAGTACTTC. Protein product: CASRTTPGQTYEQYF.

There are a few counts of this clonotype. The V call is TRBV11-2, the J call TRBJ2-4; 8 nucleotides align to TRBD1. The ends lost 1 base at V and 1 base at J; junction bases unmatched: 3. CDR1 is SGHAT, CDR2 FQNNGV, per germline. The CDR3 sequence is 16 residues long. The CDR3 loop reads CASSLVGQAAKNIQYF. In DNA, the CDR3 is TGTGCCAGCAGCTTAGTGGGACAGGCGGCCAAAAACATTCAGTACTTC.

V and J are TRBV15 and TRBJ2-7; 9 bases agree with TRBD2. CDR1 and CDR2 from the germline V gene are LNHNV and YYDKDF (reference sequence). The CDR3 has 13 amino acids. With V trimmed by 7 bases and J by 2 bases, 3 bases remained unmatched. CDR3 DNA: TGTGCCACCAAGGCTAGCGGGACCTACGAGCAGTACTTC. Encoded protein: CATKASGTYEQYF. Combining the CDR3 with reference TRBV15 and TRBJ2-7 gives the whole variable domain DAMVIQNPRYQVTQFGKPVTLSCSQTLNHNVMYWYQQKSSQAPKLLFHYYDKDFNNEADTPDNFQSRRPNTSFCFLDIRSPGLGDTAMYLCATKASGTYEQYFGPGTRLTVT.

This clonotype occurred many times. This chain links TRBV4-2 with TRBJ1-4, with D possibly TRBD1 on 6 matching bases. In germline, CDR1 is LGHNA, CDR2 YNFKEQ. The ends were cut back, 0 bases at V and 7 bases at J, with 18 bases in the middle. This CDR3 has 17 residues. The CDR3 DNA sequence: TGTGCCAGCAGCCAAGAGCCCACTACCGGGGGCGGTGAAAAACTGTTTTTT. This codes for CASSQEPTTGGGEKLFF.

This clonotype was detected a few times. The V and J genes are TRBV11-3 and TRBJ2-1; the match to TRBD2 covers 14 bases. Trimming cost V 5 bases and J 8 bases; bases outside gene matches: 8. This CDR3 spans 16 amino acids. Germline CDR1 and CDR2: SGHNT and YENEEA. The CDR3 loop is CASSPRLAGGRDEQFF. CDR3 nucleotides: TGTGCCAGCAGCCCTCGACTAGCGGGAGGGAGGGATGAGCAGTTCTTC.

This clonotype was observed a handful of times. The CDR3 region is CATSRDKGETQYF. The CDR3 region has the DNA TGTGCCACCAGCAGAGACAAGGGGGAGACCCAGTACTTC. The gene calls are TRBV15 and TRBJ2-5; maybe TRBD1 (5 bases). V was cut by 0 bases and J by 5 bases, with 7 bases left in between. There are 13 residues in the CDR3. The germline gives CDR1 LNHNV, CDR2 YYDKDF (reference sequence).

This clonotype occurred many times. This sequence joins TRBV4-1 and TRBJ2-1, with 8 bases identical to TRBD2. The CDR3 spans 17 residues. Trimming took 0 bases from V and 7 from J; bases not matched to a gene: 11. Germline V gene sequence: CDR1 MGHRA, CDR2 YSYEKL. CDR3 sequence reads: CASSQDPAGAQSNEQFF. DNA of the CDR3: TGCGCCAGCAGCCAAGATCCAGCGGGAGCCCAATCGAATGAGCAGTTCTTC.

The sample holds many counts of this clonotype. The gene calls are TRBV2 and TRBJ2-3; D is ambiguous. The CDR3 sequence is 13 residues long. The germline V gene encodes CDR1 SNHLY and CDR2 FYNNEI. Trimming removed 8 bases at V and 0 bases at J, with 9 bases between. As DNA, the CDR3 is TGTGCCAGCGGAAAGTTTAGCACAGATACGCAGTATTTT. This sequence encodes CASGKFSTDTQYF.

This clonotype occurred many times. The J gene is TRBJ2-1, the V gene TRBV9; D is ambiguous. The CDR3 consists of 15 residues. The V end was cut by 7 bases, the J end by 8 bases, with 22 bases between. Germline V CDR1 and CDR2: SGDLS, YYNGEE. CDR3 in DNA: TGTGCCAGCTCCGAAACCCATTTGGGGTTCGATGAGCAGTTCTTC. This codes for CASSETHLGFDEQFF.

This clonotype was observed at least ten times. V is TRBV28 and J is TRBJ2-5; 10 positions match TRBD2. J lost 1 base, V lost 2 bases, and 7 bases had no gene match. The V gene's germline CDR1 is MDHEN and CDR2 SYDVKM. This CDR3 region has 17 residues. The CDR3 nucleotides are TGTGCCAGCAGTTTAAACTTAGCGGGAGGCATCCAAGAGACCCAGTACTTC. Its translation: CASSLNLAGGIQETQYF. Looking up the rest from reference TRBV28 and TRBJ2-5 gives the full variable domain: DVKVTQSSRYLVKRTGEKVFLECVQDMDHENMFWYRQDPGLGLRLIYFSYDVKMKEKGDIPEGYSVSREKKERFSLILESASTNQTSMYLCASSLNLAGGIQETQYFGPGTRLLVL.

This clonotype occurred many times. V usage is TRBV27 and J usage is TRBJ1-1, with D possibly being TRBD1 (5 bases). The CDR3 has 16 residues. V was pared by 4 bases and J by 11 bases, with 26 bases between. Germline assignment: CDR1 MNHEY and CDR2 SMNVEV (reference sequence). The DNA of the CDR3 is TGTGCCAGCAGTTCCACCTGGAGCCGGGACGAACTTTCGGCTTTCTTT. It encodes CASSSTWSRDELSAFF.

The rearrangement joins TRBV7-2 to TRBJ2-1; D remains unclear. The CDR3 has 15 amino acids. V was shortened by 5 bases and J by 2 bases, with 13 bases between the two germline ends. The germline V gene has CDR1 SGHTA and CDR2 FQGNSA. DNA of the CDR3: TGTGCCAGCAGCCCCCCCGGGTGGGCCTACAATGAGCAGTTCTTC. Its translation: CASSPPGWAYNEQFF.

This clonotype was seen repeatedly, ten times or more. This rearrangement joins TRBV4-2 to TRBJ2-1; TRBD2 aligns across 7 bases. Losses at the gene ends were 4 bases for V and 6 bases for J; bases not matched to a gene: 12. The CDR3 has 16 residues. The germline gives CDR1 LGHNA, CDR2 YNFKEQ. The DNA for the CDR3 is TGTGCCAGCAGCCTAGAGAGGGAGGGCCACGGCAATGAGCAGTTCTTC. Protein sequence: CASSLEREGHGNEQFF.

This clonotype was detected many times. V and J are TRBV3-1 and TRBJ2-3, with D possibly being TRBD2 (5 bases). This CDR3 has 16 residues. V lost 1 base and J lost 4, with 15 bases in between. Germline V CDR1 and CDR2: LGHDT, YNNKEL (reference sequence). In nucleotides, the CDR3 is TGTGCCAGCAGCCAAGGAAGCCTAGCCTTGGCAGATACGCAGTATTTT. It yields the protein CASSQGSLALADTQYF.

Ten or more counts support this clonotype. The chain carries TRBV2 and TRBJ2-7, with D possibly being TRBD1 (5 bases). This CDR3 has 12 amino acids. CDR1 is SNHLY and CDR2 is FYNNEI in the germline V gene. V lost 7 bases, J lost 2 bases, and 9 bases lay in between. CDR3 coding DNA: TGTGCCAGCACTCGACAGCCCTACGAGCAGTACTTC. This sequence encodes CASTRQPYEQYF.

V usage is TRBV6-2 or TRBV6-3 and J usage is TRBJ2-5; perhaps TRBD1 as D (7 bases). Trimming cost V 2 bases and J 6 bases, with 16 bases left between them. Germline CDR1 reads MNHEY; CDR2 reads SVGEGT. This CDR3 contains 15 residues. The CDR3 protein is CASSYLTGEVKTQYF. The CDR3, as DNA: TGTGCCAGCAGTTACCTCACAGGGGAGGTAAAGACCCAGTACTTC.

There are many counts of this clonotype. The chain couples TRBV5-1 to TRBJ2-7; D gene ambiguous. V lost 0 bases to trimming and J lost 1 base, with 17 bases between them. The CDR3 length is 17 residues. CDR1 is SGHRS, CDR2 YFSETQ, per germline. CDR3 region: CASSLDGILRMSYEQYF. CDR3 nucleotide sequence: TGCGCCAGCAGCTTGGATGGGATACTACGAATGTCCTACGAGCAGTACTTC.

V usage is TRBV7-8 and J usage is TRBJ2-3; D gene unclear. The CDR3 is 16 residues long. The V and J ends lost 0 bases and 2 bases respectively, with 12 bases between them. Germline V gives CDR1 SGHVS, CDR2 FQNEAQ. For the CDR3, the DNA is TGTGCCAGCAGCTTAGCGCAGAACAGCTACACAGATACGCAGTATTTT. Translating it yields CASSLAQNSYTDTQYF.

This clonotype appeared many times. The chain uses TRBV2 and TRBJ2-7; D is uncertain. V lost 3 bases and J lost 7, with 10 bases in between. This CDR3 region has 12 residues. Germline V gives CDR1 SNHLY, CDR2 FYNNEI. This CDR3 is CASSEVTLEQYF. The DNA for the CDR3 is TGTGCCAGCAGTGAGGTGACCCTGGAGCAGTACTTC.